The present T cell receptor beta chain was sequenced within a study of blood T cell repertoires in COVID-19. About the study: COVID-19 samples from acute and convalescent phases originated in the United States, Italy and Spain. The cDNA or gDNA used as material had been derived from T cells, B-cell-depleted T cells, or PBMCs.

The method was immunoSEQ multiplex PCR; TCRdb's version includes in-frame clones alone and lacks a portion of them. The table lists roughly 170,000 clones, around nine tenths of them singletons, with about 12% in the top ten. The germline V gene encodes CDR1 MDHEN and CDR2 SYDVKM. Losses at the gene ends were 7 bases for V and 3 bases for J; bases not matched to a gene: 8. This CDR3 is built from 14 residues. Patients at the Seattle site were enrolled during active infection and followed longitudinally. The J gene is TRBJ2-7, the V gene TRBV28; 8 positions agree with TRBD1. This TCR derives from a woman between 65 and 79 years old with COVID-19, enrolled during active disease. Sequenced input: peripheral blood. CDR3 sequence: CASTLGGQVYEQYF. The CDR3 DNA reads TGTGCCAGCACCCTTGGGGGACAGGTCTACGAGCAGTACTTC.